A single sample gave rise to the 19 T cell receptor beta chains below, sequenced in a study of OX40 agonist ivuxolimab in advanced cancers. Sequencing used immunoSEQ multiplex PCR; TCRdb keeps in-frame clones, though not all of them. The sample carries 69,000 or so clones, approximately 81% recorded once. Sequenced material: CD4+ or CD8+ T cells sorted from blood, taken in a trial of the OX40 agonist ivuxolimab. The receptors were gathered from an adult with an advanced solid tumor such as melanoma, head and neck, liver or kidney cancer.

This clone was seen only once. The rearrangement uses TRBV9 and TRBJ2-1; D may be TRBD2 (6 bases). The CDR3 runs 15 residues. V was trimmed by 2 bases and J by 5 bases, leaving 14 bases between them. In germline, CDR1 is SGDLS, CDR2 YYNGEE. The CDR3 loop reads CASSVSSALDNEQFF. CDR3 nucleotide sequence: TGTGCCAGCAGCGTTTCTAGCGCCTTAGACAATGAGCAGTTCTTC.

The chain couples TRBV7-8 to TRBJ1-2; D might be TRBD1 (5 bases). Germline V lookup: CDR1 SGHVS, CDR2 FQNEAQ. Trimming removed 1 base at V and 1 base at J, with 25 bases between. The CDR3 is 20 amino acids. The CDR3 loop is CASSLGVGVGGGRGNYGYTF. The CDR3 DNA reads TGTGCCAGCAGCTTAGGGGTCGGAGTAGGCGGGGGTCGGGGTAACTATGGCTACACCTTC. The full variable domain, its missing parts supplied by reference TRBV7-8 and TRBJ1-2, is GAGVSQSPRYKVAKRGQDVALRCDPISGHVSLFWYQQALGQGPEFLTYFQNEAQLDKSGLPSDRFFAERPEGSVSTLKIQRTQQEDSAVYLCASSLGVGVGGGRGNYGYTFGSGTRLTVV.

The chain uses TRBV6-1 and TRBJ2-2; no firm D call. V was clipped by 1 base and J by 9 bases, with 6 bases between them. Germline CDR1 reads MNHNS; CDR2 reads SASEGT. This CDR3 region has 12 residues. Here the CDR3 DNA reads TGTGCCAGCAGTGAAGGATTCAGGGAGCTGTTTTTT. It translates to CASSEGFRELFF.

This sequence joins TRBV6-6 and TRBJ1-2, with TRBD1 matching over 7 bases. Looked up from germline, CDR1 is MNHNY and CDR2 is SVGAGI (reference sequence). V lost 5 bases, J lost 6 bases, and 6 bases stayed unmatched. The CDR3 totals 13 residues. CDR3 protein: CASSPRGGDGYTF. The CDR3 nucleotides read TGTGCCAGCAGTCCCAGGGGGGGAGATGGCTACACCTTC.

This clone was detected once. The chain has TRBV21-1 and TRBJ1-4; TRBD1 is the table's D call and was not checked against the DNA. TRBV21-1 is assigned pseudogene status. CDR3 length: 18 residues. The CDR3 sequence is CASSKGPGQGEFGEKLFF. In nucleotides, the CDR3 is TGTGCCAGCAGCAAAGGGCCGGGACAGGGGGAATTTGGTGAAAAACTGTTTTTT.

This chain connects TRBV4-1 to TRBJ2-3; 8 positions agree with TRBD2. Losses at the gene ends were 1 base for V and 0 bases for J; bases not matched to a gene: 6. The CDR3 covers 17 residues. CDR1 MGHRA and CDR2 YSYEKL come from the germline V gene. Here the CDR3 reads CASSQGPGGRSTDTQYF. As DNA, the CDR3 is TGCGCCAGCAGCCAAGGACCGGGGGGGCGTAGCACAGATACGCAGTATTTT.

The chain combines TRBV7-3 with TRBJ2-1, with D tentatively TRBD1 (5 bases). The V end lost 3 bases, the J end lost 1 base, and 7 bases lay between the germline ends. CDR3 length: 14 residues. Per the germline V gene, CDR1 is SGHTA and CDR2 is FQGTGA. As DNA, the CDR3 is TGTGCCAGCAGCTTGGGGCAGTCCTACAATGAGCAGTTCTTC. Encoded protein: CASSLGQSYNEQFF.

This sequence joins TRBV19 and TRBJ2-5; D unclear. This CDR3 comprises 12 residues. The germline V gene has CDR1 LNHDA and CDR2 SQIVND (reference sequence). Trimming left V 6 bases short and J 0 bases short, with 5 bases between. Here the CDR3 DNA reads TGTGCCAGTAGCATGTACCAAGAGACCCAGTACTTC. Translating gives CASSMYQETQYF.

The rearrangement links TRBV28 to TRBJ2-3, with 10 bases aligning to TRBD1. Trimming cost V 4 bases and J 6 bases; bases outside gene matches: 10. Per the germline V gene, CDR1 is MDHEN and CDR2 is SYDVKM. The CDR3 is made up of 16 amino acids. The CDR3 DNA is TGTGCCAGCAGTTCCGCCGGGACAGGGGCTTGGGATACGCAGTATTTT. It encodes CASSSAGTGAWDTQYF.

This rearrangement joins TRBV11-2 to TRBJ2-1, with 9 positions matching TRBD2. J was trimmed by 4 bases and V by 5 bases; bases with no gene match: 6. Germline V gene sequence: CDR1 SGHAT, CDR2 FQNNGV. This CDR3 has 15 amino acids. CDR3 loop: CASSPREGAYNEQFF. The CDR3 DNA sequence: TGTGCCAGCAGCCCGCGGGAGGGGGCTTACAATGAGCAGTTCTTC.

This chain connects TRBV7-6 to TRBJ2-5; 10 nucleotides align to TRBD1. Germline values: CDR1 SGHVS, CDR2 FNYEAQ. The length of the CDR3 is 14 residues. V was clipped by 5 bases and J by 8 bases; unmatched bases: 8. The CDR3 region is CASSPGQGGITQYF. CDR3 nucleotides: TGTGCCAGCAGCCCCGGACAGGGGGGAATAACCCAGTACTTC.

This chain joins TRBV7-9 and TRBJ1-1; D unresolved. In germline, CDR1 is SEHNR, CDR2 FQNEAQ (reference sequence). Trimming pared 0 bases from V and 1 base from J, leaving 6 bases between. This CDR3 is 14 amino acids long. The CDR3 DNA reads TGTGCCAGCAGCTTAGCGGGAAGGAACACTGAAGCTTTCTTT. Protein: CASSLAGRNTEAFF.

The V and J genes are TRBV7-9 and TRBJ1-2; D is possibly TRBD1 (6 bases). Trimming removed 5 bases at V and 4 bases at J, with 11 bases between. Germline V gives CDR1 SEHNR, CDR2 FQNEAQ (reference sequence). CDR3 length: 13 amino acids. Written as DNA, the CDR3 is TGTGCCAGCAGCCGGACAGAATCCTATGGCTACACCTTC. Protein sequence: CASSRTESYGYTF. The complete variable domain, with remaining parts taken from reference TRBV7-9 and TRBJ1-2, reads DTGVSQNPRHKITKRGQNVTFRCDPISEHNRLYWYRQTLGQGPEFLTYFQNEAQLEKSRLLSDRFSAERPKGSFSTLEIQRTEQGDSAMYLCASSRTESYGYTFGSGTRLTVV.

The J gene is TRBJ1-1, the V gene TRBV7-9, with D hard to call. The CDR3 runs 18 residues. V was pared by 5 bases and J by 1 base, with 23 bases between. The germline V gene has CDR1 SEHNR and CDR2 FQNEAQ (reference sequence). The CDR3 coding sequence is TGTGCCAGCAGCCCGAGGGTGGGGTATGGGATTCCGAACACTGAAGCTTTCTTT. Its translation is CASSPRVGYGIPNTEAFF.

The chain has TRBV5-5 and TRBJ1-2; TRBD1 might be the D (6 bases). Trimming left V 0 bases short and J 4 bases short, with 10 bases between. The germline CDR1 and CDR2 sequences are SGHKS and YYEKEE (reference sequence). CDR3 size: 14 residues. CDR3 DNA: TGTGCCAGCAGCTTGGCAGGGGCAGGCTATGGCTACACCTTC. This sequence encodes CASSLAGAGYGYTF.

V usage is TRBV27 and J usage is TRBJ2-5, with D perhaps TRBD1 (6 bases). V was clipped by 6 bases and J by 5 bases, with 16 bases between them. The CDR3 sequence is 14 residues long. Germline V CDR1 and CDR2: MNHEY, SMNVEV (reference sequence). The CDR3 loop is CASRLTGGWETQYF. DNA for the CDR3: TGTGCCAGCAGACTGACAGGTGGCTGGGAGACCCAGTACTTC.

This clone has at least ten counts. The chain recombines TRBV2 with TRBJ2-7; tentative D call: TRBD2 (5 bases). The V and J ends lost 4 bases and 2 bases respectively, with 6 bases between them. CDR1 and CDR2 (germline): SNHLY, FYNNEI. CDR3 length: 12 residues. This CDR3 reads CASSGETYEQYF. The CDR3 DNA reads TGTGCCAGCAGTGGGGAGACCTACGAGCAGTACTTC.

The chain recombines TRBV19 with TRBJ2-3; maybe TRBD2 (6 bases). V was clipped by 0 bases and J by 8 bases, with 15 bases between them. Germline V gene lookup returns CDR1 LNHDA and CDR2 SQIVND (reference sequence). The CDR3 has 15 amino acids. CDR3 residues: CASSIDRGLRGTQYF. Here the CDR3 DNA reads TGTGCCAGTAGTATAGATCGGGGACTGCGTGGTACGCAGTATTTT.

The chain couples TRBV6-1 to TRBJ1-4; the D gene is possibly TRBD1 (5 bases). CDR3 size: 14 residues. V dropped 3 bases and J dropped 8 bases, with 13 bases sitting between them. Germline V gene sequence: CDR1 MNHNS, CDR2 SASEGT. CDR3 in amino acids: CASSDRVGREKLFF. The CDR3 DNA is TGTGCCAGCAGTGACAGGGTTGGACGCGAAAAACTGTTTTTT.